This record looks at one T cell receptor (beta chain) sequence and its context. The CDR3 runs 13 residues. The germline CDR1 and CDR2 sequences are LNHDA and SQIVND (reference sequence). V shed 7 bases and J shed 5 bases, with 9 bases lying between them. This sample is part of a study of T cell responses to AZD1222 COVID-19 vaccine. Libraries were prepared by immunoSEQ multiplex PCR; TCRdb keeps only in-frame clonotypes and omits some of them. Seen here are more than 110,000 clones, about 91% observed once, and the top ten hold approximately 3.7%. Specimen: peripheral blood, collected on day 0 of AZD1222 vaccination. This clonotype was sampled from an adult in good health. The chain has TRBV19 and TRBJ1-6; D is undetermined. CDR3 region: CASTRTDNSPLHF. The CDR3 DNA reads as TGTGCCAGTACTCGGACGGATAATTCACCCCTCCACTTT.